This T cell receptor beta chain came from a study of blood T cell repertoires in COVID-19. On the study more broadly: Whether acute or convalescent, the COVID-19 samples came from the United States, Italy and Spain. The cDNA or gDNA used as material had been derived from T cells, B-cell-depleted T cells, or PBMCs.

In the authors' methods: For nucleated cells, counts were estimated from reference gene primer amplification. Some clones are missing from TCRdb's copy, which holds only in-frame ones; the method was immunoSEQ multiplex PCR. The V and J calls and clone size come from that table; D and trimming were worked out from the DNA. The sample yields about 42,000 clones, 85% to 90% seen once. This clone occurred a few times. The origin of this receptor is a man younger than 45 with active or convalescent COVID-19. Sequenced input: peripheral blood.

The CDR3 here is CASSYSSGNSNQPQHF. In DNA form, the CDR3 reads TGTGCCAGCAGTTACTCGTCCGGGAATAGCAATCAGCCCCAGCATTTT. The chain couples TRBV6-6 to TRBJ1-5; D unresolved. The ends were cut back, 0 bases at V and 0 bases at J, with 9 bases in the middle. The CDR3 consists of 16 residues. Germline lookup yields CDR1 MNHNY and CDR2 SVGAGI (reference sequence).